This TCR beta chain was retrieved from a study of blood T cell repertoires in COVID-19 (TCRdb year 2020). Background on the whole study: Collaborator samples came from the United States, Italy and Spain and covered acute and convalescent phases of COVID-19. HLA class I and class II types, where available, came from metadata supplied by the sample provider rather than from assay-based typing. A de-identified subject ID, COVID-19 status, age in years and sex were almost always included in the sample metadata. The prospective study material was composed of cDNA or gDNA derived from T cells, B-cell-depleted T cells, or PBMCs. Samples were obtained from the ongoing ImmuneRACE study (first 160 participants) and from about 1,300 subjects provided by 6 global collaborators. A freely available public database, intended as a resource for researchers studying the immune response to SARS-CoV-2, is where the repertoires were released. Subjects who had been exposed to COVID-19, were actively infected with it, or had recovered from it provided the deeply sampled blood TCRbeta repertoires that made up the dataset.

The cysteine opens and the phenylalanine closes a CDR3 of 12 amino acids. Of the read, only the CDR3 DNA is kept; its 36 bases are in frame from base 1. The germline V gene provides CDR1 ENHRY and CDR2 SYGVKD. The trim is 8 bases for V and 5 bases for J, with a gap of 12 bases between the germline ends. TCRbeta CDR3 regions were amplified from genomic DNA using the immunoSEQ Assay, a bias-controlled multiplex PCR. The original methods were these. The number of nucleated cells in each sample was estimated by amplification of reference gene primers within the assay. Sequence reads were collapsed and filtered to measure the absolute abundance of every unique TCRbeta CDR3 rearrangement. Productive Simpson clonality was computed per sample as the square root of Simpson's diversity index over productive rearrangements. TCRdb's version of the immuneACCESS table is confined to in-frame rearrangements and falls short of the full clone set. An unresolved V gene accounts for under half of the shortfall where checked; the remainder is of unknown origin. That table is the source of V, J and clone size, and D and trimming were worked out from the DNA. The sample table holds 130,000 or so clones, of which around 79% were seen once. The top ten clonotypes cover approximately 5.2% of the sample.

This clone showed up just once. This receptor's antigen is unknown. Nothing much larger sits one base from this clone, and base qualities are not available. One collaborating source in Seattle enrolled patients while the patients were actively infected and followed the patients over time throughout the course of disease. Each collaborating institution followed its own protocols to collect whole blood in K2EDTA tubes. Collaborator samples were shipped for TCRbeta analysis as frozen whole blood, isolated PBMCs, or DNA extracted from either sample type. Here is what the overall study found, with its caveats: How much clinical and demographic metadata was included differed by source and by participant, and the metadata was provided uncurated.

The source is a woman between 65 and 79 years old with COVID-19, enrolled during active disease. Sequenced material: peripheral blood. Recombination joined TRBV10-3 with TRBJ1-2; a tentative D call is TRBD1 (5 bases match). The CDR3 protein: CAIGGADYGYTF. The nucleotide sequence is TGTGCCATCGGCGGGGCAGATTATGGCTACACCTTC.